This entry is about one T cell receptor (beta chain). This sample stems from a study of T cell repertoires in cytomegalovirus infection. Germline CDR1 reads MGHDK; CDR2 reads SYGVNS. Trimming shortened V by 2 bases and J by 0 bases, and 11 bases separated the two germline ends. CDR3 length: 16 residues. TCRdb recomputed calls from the reads with MiXCR, one row per CDR3 protein. The top ten clones hold 6.5% to 10% of a sample with nearly 650,000 distinct CDR3 sequences, approximately 24% of them seen once. The sequenced sample was CD8+ T cells from PBMCs. The chain employs TRBV25-1 and TRBJ1-3; a possible D gene is TRBD1 (5 bases). The receptor's source is a human donor in good health (CMV status not recorded). Some clones in this sample may be carry-over from other donors' samples. Written as DNA, the CDR3 is TGTGCCAGCAGTGAAAAAGACAGATCCTCTGGAAACACCATATATTTT. Its translation is CASSEKDRSSGNTIYF.